This TCR beta chain comes out of a study of patients and donors after allogeneic stem cell transplantation. TCRdb ran MiXCR on the RT-PCR reads and lists one entry per CDR3 protein. The table records about 74,000 distinct CDR3 sequences, around a quarter of them present only once. CDR1 is GTSNPN, CDR2 SVGIG, per germline (reference sequence). Trimming took 8 bases from V and 4 from J; bases not matched to a gene: 10. This CDR3 has 15 amino acids. This chain uses TRBV30 with TRBJ2-3, with 12 bases lining up with TRBD2. The receptor was isolated from a human donor who was either an allogeneic HSCT recipient or a stem cell or donor lymphocyte infusion donor (not recorded which). It is not recorded whose cells these are; they may come from a transplant donor. Source material: blood, either unsorted or a sorted T cell fraction (not recorded which). CDR3 loop: CAGVALAGGPDTQYF. The CDR3 coding sequence is TGTGCCGGAGTAGCACTAGCGGGGGGCCCAGATACGCAGTATTTT.